This T cell receptor (beta chain) was retrieved from a study of a mutant IDH1 vaccine in newly diagnosed glioma. Background on the study: It was radiotherapy, temozolomide, or both that patients received previously, with most receiving both. General study findings and limits: Among all patients, vaccine-induced immune responses occurred in roughly 95%.

Concerning this clone itself: The antigen remains undetermined.

As to time point: baseline, week 1 (first vaccination visit). Treatment of the sample: pre-vaccination baseline after standard-of-care therapy. Each donor presented with a new WHO grade 3 or 4 astrocytoma that tested IDH1-mutant and showed ATRX loss. From germline, CDR1 is PRHDT and CDR2 FYEKMQ (reference sequence). Trimming shortened V by 5 bases and J by 8 bases, and 18 bases separated the two germline ends. CDR3 length equals 14 residues. Method: immunoSEQ multiplex PCR; TCRdb's copy keeps in-frame clones and lacks some. The sample has 80,000 to 100,000 clones, more than 65% seen once; the top ten hold less than 6.5%.

Specimen: PBMCs, collected from a glioma patient treated with radiotherapy, temozolomide or both. The sequence derives from a man between 35 and 55 years old with glioma. Some clones in this sample may be carry-over from other donors' samples. The chain links TRBV13 to TRBJ1-2, with D possibly TRBD1 on 6 matching bases. The CDR3: CASSTRVLTGGYTF. CDR3 nucleotide sequence: TGTGCCAGCAGCACCCGTGTTCTGACAGGCGGCTACACCTTC. Combining the CDR3 with reference TRBV13 and TRBJ1-2 gives the whole variable domain AAGVIQSPRHLIKEKRETATLKCYPIPRHDTVYWYQQGPGQDPQFLISFYEKMQSDKGSIPDRFSAQQFSDYHSELNMSSLELGDSALYFCASSTRVLTGGYTFGSGTRLTVV.